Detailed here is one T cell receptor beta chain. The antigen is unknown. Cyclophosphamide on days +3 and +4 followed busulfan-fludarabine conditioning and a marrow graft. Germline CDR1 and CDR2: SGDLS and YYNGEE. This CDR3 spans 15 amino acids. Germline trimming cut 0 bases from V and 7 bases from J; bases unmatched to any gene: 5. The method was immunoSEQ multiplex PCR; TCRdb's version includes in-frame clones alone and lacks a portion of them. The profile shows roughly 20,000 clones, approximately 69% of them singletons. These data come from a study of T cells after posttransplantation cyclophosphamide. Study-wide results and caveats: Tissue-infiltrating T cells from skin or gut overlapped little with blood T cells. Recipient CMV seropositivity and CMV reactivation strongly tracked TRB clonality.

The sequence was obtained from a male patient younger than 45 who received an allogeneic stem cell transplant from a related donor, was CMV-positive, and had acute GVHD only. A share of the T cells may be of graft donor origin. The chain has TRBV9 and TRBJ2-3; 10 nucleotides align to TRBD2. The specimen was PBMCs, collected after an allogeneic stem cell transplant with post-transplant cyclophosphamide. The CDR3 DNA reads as TGTGCCAGCAGCGTAGACAGTAGCGGGGGGTATACGCAGTATTTT. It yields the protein CASSVDSSGGYTQYF.